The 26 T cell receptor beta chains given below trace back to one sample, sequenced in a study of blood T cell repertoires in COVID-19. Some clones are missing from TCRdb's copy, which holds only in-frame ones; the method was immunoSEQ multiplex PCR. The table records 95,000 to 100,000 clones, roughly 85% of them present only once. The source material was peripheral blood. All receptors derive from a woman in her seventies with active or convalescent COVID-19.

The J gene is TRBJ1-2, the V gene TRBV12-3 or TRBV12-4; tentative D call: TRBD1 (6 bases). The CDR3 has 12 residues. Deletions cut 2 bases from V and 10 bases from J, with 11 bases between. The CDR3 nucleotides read TGTGCCAGCAGTTTAAACAGGGCATCCTACACCTTC. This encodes CASSLNRASYTF.

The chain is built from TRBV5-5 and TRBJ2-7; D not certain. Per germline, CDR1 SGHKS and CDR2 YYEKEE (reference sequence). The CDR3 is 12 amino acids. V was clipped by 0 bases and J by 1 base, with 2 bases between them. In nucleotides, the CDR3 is TGTGCCAGCAGCTTGGTATCCTACGAGCAGTACTTC. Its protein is CASSLVSYEQYF.

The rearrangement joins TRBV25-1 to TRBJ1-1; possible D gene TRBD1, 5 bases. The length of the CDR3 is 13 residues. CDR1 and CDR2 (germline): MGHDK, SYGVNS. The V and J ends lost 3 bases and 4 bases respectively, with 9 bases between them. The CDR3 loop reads CASSDRTTTEAFF. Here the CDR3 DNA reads TGTGCCAGCAGTGATCGGACAACCACTGAAGCTTTCTTT. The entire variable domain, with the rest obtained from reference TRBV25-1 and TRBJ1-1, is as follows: EADIYQTPRYLVIGTGKKITLECSQTMGHDKMYWYQQDPGMELHLIHYSYGVNSTEKGDLSSESTVSRIRTEHFPLTLESARPSHTSQYLCASSDRTTTEAFFGQGTRLTVV.

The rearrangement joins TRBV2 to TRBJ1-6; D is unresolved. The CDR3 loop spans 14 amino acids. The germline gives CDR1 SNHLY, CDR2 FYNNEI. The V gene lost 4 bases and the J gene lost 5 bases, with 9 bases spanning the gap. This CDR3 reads CASSGGPNNSPLHF. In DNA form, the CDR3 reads TGTGCCAGCAGTGGAGGGCCTAATAATTCACCCCTCCACTTT.

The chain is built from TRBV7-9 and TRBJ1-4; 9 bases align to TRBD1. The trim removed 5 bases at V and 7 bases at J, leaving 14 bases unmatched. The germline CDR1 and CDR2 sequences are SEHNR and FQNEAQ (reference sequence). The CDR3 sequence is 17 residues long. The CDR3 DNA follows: TGTGCCAGCAGCCCTACAGGGGGCGCGCGAAGGAGTGAAAAACTGTTTTTT. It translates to CASSPTGGARRSEKLFF.

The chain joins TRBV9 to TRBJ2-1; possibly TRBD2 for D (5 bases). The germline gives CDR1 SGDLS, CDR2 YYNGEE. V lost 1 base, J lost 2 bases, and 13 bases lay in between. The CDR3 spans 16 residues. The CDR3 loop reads CASSVSSATTYNEQFF. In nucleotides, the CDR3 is TGTGCCAGCAGCGTAAGTAGCGCGACAACCTACAATGAGCAGTTCTTC.

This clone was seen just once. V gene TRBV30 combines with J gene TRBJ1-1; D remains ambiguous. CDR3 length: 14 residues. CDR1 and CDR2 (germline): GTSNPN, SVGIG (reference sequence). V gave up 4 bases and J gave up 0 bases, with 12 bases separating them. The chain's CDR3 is CAWNPGRMNTEAFF. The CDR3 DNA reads TGTGCCTGGAACCCCGGCAGGATGAACACTGAAGCTTTCTTT.

CDR3 amino acids: CASSQVLQGPDEQFF. DNA for the CDR3: TGCGCCAGCAGCCAAGTATTACAGGGGCCCGATGAGCAGTTCTTC. This chain joins TRBV4-1 and TRBJ2-1, with 7 bases that match TRBD1. CDR1 MGHRA and CDR2 YSYEKL come from the germline V gene. The CDR3 is made up of 15 amino acids. J lost 8 bases, V lost 1 base, and 8 bases had no gene match.

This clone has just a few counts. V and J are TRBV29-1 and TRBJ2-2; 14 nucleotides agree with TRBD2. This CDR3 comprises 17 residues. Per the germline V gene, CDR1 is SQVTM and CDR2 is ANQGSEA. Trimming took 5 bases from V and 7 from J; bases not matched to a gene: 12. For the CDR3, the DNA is TGCAGCGTTCGACTAGCGGGAGGGCGGAGTATTTACGGGGAGCTGTTTTTT. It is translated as CSVRLAGGRSIYGELFF.

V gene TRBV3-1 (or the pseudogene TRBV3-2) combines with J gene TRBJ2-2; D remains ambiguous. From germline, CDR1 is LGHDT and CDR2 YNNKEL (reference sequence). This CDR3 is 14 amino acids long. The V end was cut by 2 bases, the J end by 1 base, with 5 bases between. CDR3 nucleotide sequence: TGTGCCAGCAGCCAACGACAGAACACCGGGGAGCTGTTTTTT. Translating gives CASSQRQNTGELFF.

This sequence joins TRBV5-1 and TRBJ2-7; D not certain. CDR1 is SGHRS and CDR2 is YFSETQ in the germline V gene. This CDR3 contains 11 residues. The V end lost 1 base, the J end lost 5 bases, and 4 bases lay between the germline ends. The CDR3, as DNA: TGCGCCAGCAGCTTGACACACGAGCAGTACTTC. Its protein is CASSLTHEQYF.

The CDR3: CASSPSDRGLGEQFF. CDR3 in DNA: TGTGCCAGCAGCCCCTCGGACAGGGGGCTAGGTGAGCAGTTCTTC. The genes are TRBV9 and TRBJ2-1; 11 bases agree with TRBD1. With V trimmed by 4 bases and J by 9 bases, 9 bases remained unmatched. The CDR3 spans 15 residues. Germline V gene data show CDR1 as SGDLS and CDR2 as YYNGEE. Together with reference TRBV9 and TRBJ2-1, the CDR3 gives the full variable domain: DSGVTQTPKHLITATGQRVTLRCSPRSGDLSVYWYQQSLDQGLQFLIQYYNGEERAKGNILERFSAQQFPDLHSELNLSSLELGDSALYFCASSPSDRGLGEQFFGPGTRLTVL.

The CDR3 here is CASSVVTAGGELFF. The CDR3 DNA sequence: TGTGCCAGCAGCGTAGTGACCGCGGGCGGGGAGCTGTTTTTT. This chain connects TRBV9 to TRBJ2-2; possible D gene TRBD2, 5 bases. This CDR3 is 14 amino acids long. V was trimmed by 0 bases and J by 7 bases, leaving 10 bases between them. The germline CDR1 and CDR2 sequences are SGDLS and YYNGEE.

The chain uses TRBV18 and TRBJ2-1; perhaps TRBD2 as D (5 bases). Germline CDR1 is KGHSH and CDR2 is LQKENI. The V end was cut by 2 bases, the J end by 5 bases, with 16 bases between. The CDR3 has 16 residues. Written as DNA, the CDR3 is TGTGCCAGCTCACCAGAATTAGCGCTGGGCAACAATGAGCAGTTCTTC. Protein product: CASSPELALGNNEQFF. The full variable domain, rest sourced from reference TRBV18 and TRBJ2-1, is NAGVMQNPRHLVRRRGQEARLRCSPMKGHSHVYWYRQLPEEGLKFMVYLQKENIIDESGMPKERFSAEFPKEGPSILRIQQVVRGDSAAYFCASSPELALGNNEQFFGPGTRLTVL.

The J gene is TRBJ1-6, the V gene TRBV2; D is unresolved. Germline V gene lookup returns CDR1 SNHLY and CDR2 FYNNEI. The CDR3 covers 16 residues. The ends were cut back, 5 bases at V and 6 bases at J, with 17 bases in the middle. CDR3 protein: CASSLNLRGINSPLHF. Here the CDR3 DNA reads TGTGCCAGCAGTCTGAACCTACGGGGTATTAATTCACCCCTCCACTTT.

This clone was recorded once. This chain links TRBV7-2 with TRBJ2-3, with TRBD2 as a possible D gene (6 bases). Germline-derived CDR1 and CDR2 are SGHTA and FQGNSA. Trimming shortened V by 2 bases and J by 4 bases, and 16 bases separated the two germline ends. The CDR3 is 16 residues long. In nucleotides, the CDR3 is TGTGCCAGCAGCTTATCACCAGGGAGGTCGGCAGATACGCAGTATTTT. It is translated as CASSLSPGRSADTQYF.

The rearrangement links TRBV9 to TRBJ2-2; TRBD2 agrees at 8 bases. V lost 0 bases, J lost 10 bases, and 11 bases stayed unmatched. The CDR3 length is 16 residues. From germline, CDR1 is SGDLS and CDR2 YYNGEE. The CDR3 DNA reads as TGTGCCAGCAGCGTAGTTCCCGGGAGGGCCCTTGAGGAGCTGTTTTTT. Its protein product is CASSVVPGRALEELFF.

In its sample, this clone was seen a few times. The CDR3 DNA sequence: TGTGCCAGCAGGCCGACAGCCCAAGAGACCCAGTACTTC. Translating gives CASRPTAQETQYF. The gene calls are TRBV2 and TRBJ2-5; maybe TRBD1 (5 bases). Germline V gene lookup returns CDR1 SNHLY and CDR2 FYNNEI. V shed 6 bases and J shed 1 base, with 9 bases lying between them. The CDR3 runs to 13 residues.

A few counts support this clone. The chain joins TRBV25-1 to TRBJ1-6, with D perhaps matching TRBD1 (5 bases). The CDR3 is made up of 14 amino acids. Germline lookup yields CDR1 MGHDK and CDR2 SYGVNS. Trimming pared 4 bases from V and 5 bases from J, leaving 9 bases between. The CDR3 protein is CASSATVNNSPLHF. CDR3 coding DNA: TGTGCCAGCAGTGCGACAGTGAATAATTCACCCCTCCACTTT.

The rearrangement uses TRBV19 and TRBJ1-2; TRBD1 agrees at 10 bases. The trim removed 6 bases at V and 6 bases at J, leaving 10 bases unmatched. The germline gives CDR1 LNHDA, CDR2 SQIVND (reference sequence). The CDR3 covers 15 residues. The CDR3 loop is CASRASGTGADGYTF. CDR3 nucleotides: TGTGCCAGTAGAGCTTCCGGGACAGGGGCTGATGGCTACACCTTC. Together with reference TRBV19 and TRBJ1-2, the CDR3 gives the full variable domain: DGGITQSPKYLFRKEGQNVTLSCEQNLNHDAMYWYRQDPGQGLRLIYYSQIVNDFQKGDIAEGYSVSREKKESFPLTVTSAQKNPTAFYLCASRASGTGADGYTFGSGTRLTVV.

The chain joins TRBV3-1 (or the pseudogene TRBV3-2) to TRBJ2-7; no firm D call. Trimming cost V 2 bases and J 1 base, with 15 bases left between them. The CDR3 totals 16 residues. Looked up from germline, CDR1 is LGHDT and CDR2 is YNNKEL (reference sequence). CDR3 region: CASSQFRVPPSYEQYF. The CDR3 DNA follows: TGTGCCAGCAGCCAATTCCGGGTACCACCTTCCTACGAGCAGTACTTC.

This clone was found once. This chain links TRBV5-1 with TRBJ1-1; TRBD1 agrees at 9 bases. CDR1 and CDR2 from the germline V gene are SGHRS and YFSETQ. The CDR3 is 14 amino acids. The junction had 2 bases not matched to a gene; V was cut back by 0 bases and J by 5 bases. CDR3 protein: CASSLETGGTEAFF. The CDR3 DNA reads TGCGCCAGCAGCTTGGAGACAGGGGGAACTGAAGCTTTCTTT.

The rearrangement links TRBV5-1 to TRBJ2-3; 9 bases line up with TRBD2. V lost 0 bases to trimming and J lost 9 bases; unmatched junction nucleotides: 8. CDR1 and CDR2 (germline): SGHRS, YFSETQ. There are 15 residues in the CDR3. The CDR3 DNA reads TGCGCCAGCAGCTTGGCAGCGGGGGGCCGGGAGACGCAGTATTTT. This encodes CASSLAAGGRETQYF. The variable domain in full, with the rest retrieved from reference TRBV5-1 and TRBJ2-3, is KAGVTQTPRYLIKTRGQQVTLSCSPISGHRSVSWYQQTPGQGLQFLFEYFSETQRNKGNFPGRFSGRQFSNSRSEMNVSTLELGDSALYLCASSLAAGGRETQYFGPGTRLTVL.

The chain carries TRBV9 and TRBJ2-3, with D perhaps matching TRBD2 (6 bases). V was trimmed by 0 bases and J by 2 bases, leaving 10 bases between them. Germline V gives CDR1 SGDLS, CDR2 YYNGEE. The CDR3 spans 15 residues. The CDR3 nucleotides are TGTGCCAGCAGCGTAGCGGGAGAGGACACAGATACGCAGTATTTT. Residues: CASSVAGEDTDTQYF.

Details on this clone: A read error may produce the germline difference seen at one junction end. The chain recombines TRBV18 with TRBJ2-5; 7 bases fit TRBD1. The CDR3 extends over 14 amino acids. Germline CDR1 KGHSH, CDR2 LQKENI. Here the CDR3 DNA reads TGTGCCAGCTCACTTGACAGGGCTCAAGTGACCCAGTACTTC. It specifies CASSLDRAQVTQYF.

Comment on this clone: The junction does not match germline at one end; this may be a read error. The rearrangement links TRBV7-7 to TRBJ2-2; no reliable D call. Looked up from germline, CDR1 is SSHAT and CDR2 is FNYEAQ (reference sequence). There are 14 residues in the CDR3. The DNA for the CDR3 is TGTGCTAGCAGCTGGTCCGGTACCACCGGGGAGCTGTTTTTT. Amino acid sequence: CASSWSGTTGELFF.